The rows below give T cell receptor beta chains drawn from one sample of a study of T cell responses to AZD1222 COVID-19 vaccine. Produced via immunoSEQ multiplex PCR; TCRdb's table is partial and in-frame only. The table records some 190,000 clones, around 90% of them present only once. This specimen consisted of peripheral blood, obtained 28 days after the second AZD1222 dose. All receptors derive from an adult who received the AZD1222 COVID-19 vaccine. CDR3s include the opening cysteine and the closing phenylalanine or tryptophan. A D gene is named only where the DNA matches it firmly. Size is omitted from some rows. Given values are once, few, many or a class for expanded clones.

size: NA
D: NA
J: TRBJ2-7
V: TRBV6-1
CDR3: CASSEVVYNPYEQYF
DNA: TGTGCCAGCAGTGAAGTAGTATACAACCCCTACGAGCAGTACTTC

size: NA
D: NA
J: TRBJ1-6
V: TRBV10-3
CDR3: CAISVGLNNSPLHF
DNA: TGTGCCATCAGTGTGGGATTAAATAATTCACCCCTCCACTTT

size: NA
D: NA
J: TRBJ2-1
V: TRBV3-1/TRBV3-2
CDR3: CASSPRWSGRNNEQFF
DNA: TGTGCCAGCAGCCCCAGGTGGTCAGGGCGGAACAATGAGCAGTTCTTC

size: NA
D: NA
J: TRBJ1-2
V: TRBV4-1
CDR3: CASSQEPVGGPNYGYTF
DNA: TGCGCCAGCAGCCAAGAGCCGGTCGGGGGCCCGAACTATGGCTACACCTTC

size: NA
D: NA
J: TRBJ1-6
V: TRBV19
CDR3: CASSPTYARNNSPLHF
DNA: TGTGCCAGTAGTCCAACTTATGCGCGGAATAATTCACCCCTCCACTTT

size: once
D: TRBD1
J: TRBJ2-1
V: TRBV5-1
CDR3: CASREQTGTSYNEQFF
DNA: TGCGCCAGCAGAGAACAGACAGGGACGTCCTACAATGAGCAGTTCTTC

size: NA
D: TRBD1
J: TRBJ2-5
V: TRBV19
CDR3: CASSILGQGQETQYF
DNA: TGTGCCAGTAGTATTTTGGGACAGGGACAAGAGACCCAGTACTTC

size: NA
D: NA
J: TRBJ2-7
V: TRBV6-2/TRBV6-3
CDR3: CASSYSLGTYEQYF
DNA: TGTGCCAGCAGTTACTCGTTAGGCACCTACGAGCAGTACTTC

size: NA
D: NA
J: TRBJ2-1
V: TRBV4-1
CDR3: CASRVKPPPRGSERSEQFF
DNA: TGCGCCAGCAGAGTCAAGCCACCCCCTAGGGGATCCGAAAGGAGTGAGCAGTTCTTC

size: NA
D: TRBD1
J: TRBJ1-6
V: TRBV30
CDR3: CASPDRGASPLHF
DNA: TGTGCCTCCCCCGACAGGGGGGCCTCACCCCTCCACTTT

size: NA
D: NA
J: TRBJ2-7
V: TRBV27
CDR3: CASSLSSLSYEQYF
DNA: TGTGCCAGCAGTTTATCGTCGCTGTCCTACGAGCAGTACTTC

size: NA
D: NA
J: TRBJ1-1
V: TRBV30
CDR3: CAWRVLLGEAFF
DNA: TGTGCCTGGAGGGTCCTCTTGGGGGAAGCTTTCTTT

size: NA
D: NA
J: TRBJ2-7
V: TRBV11-3
CDR3: CASSLGRDPYEQYF
DNA: TGTGCCAGCAGCTTAGGGCGGGATCCCTACGAGCAGTACTTC

size: NA
D: TRBD2
J: TRBJ2-1
V: TRBV6-5
CDR3: CASSSLAGGKYNEQFF
DNA: TGTGCCAGCAGTTCCTTAGCGGGGGGGAAATACAATGAGCAGTTCTTC